This T cell receptor (beta chain) derives from a study of T cells in Graves' hyperthyroidism and ophthalmopathy. This clonotype has a single count. The investigators amplified TCR beta CDR3 regions from RNA transcripts. With the HTBI primer set, the TCR CDR3 went through a first round of RT-PCR. TCRdb reprocessed the multiplex PCR reads with MiXCR, giving one entry per CDR3 protein. The table lists about 96,000 distinct CDR3 sequences, under 65% of them singletons. The ends lost 6 bases at V and 4 bases at J; junction bases unmatched: 3. The V gene's germline CDR1 is SNHLY and CDR2 FYNNEI. The CDR3 loop spans 15 amino acids.

The sequence was obtained from a woman between 40 and 55 years old with Graves' hyperthyroidism. The sample was blood. The chain uses TRBV2 and TRBJ2-2, with 12 bases matching TRBD2. The CDR3 loop reads CASSRGLAGTGELFF. The CDR3 bases are TGTGCCAGCAGCAGGGGACTAGCGGGCACCGGGGAGCTGTTTTTT.